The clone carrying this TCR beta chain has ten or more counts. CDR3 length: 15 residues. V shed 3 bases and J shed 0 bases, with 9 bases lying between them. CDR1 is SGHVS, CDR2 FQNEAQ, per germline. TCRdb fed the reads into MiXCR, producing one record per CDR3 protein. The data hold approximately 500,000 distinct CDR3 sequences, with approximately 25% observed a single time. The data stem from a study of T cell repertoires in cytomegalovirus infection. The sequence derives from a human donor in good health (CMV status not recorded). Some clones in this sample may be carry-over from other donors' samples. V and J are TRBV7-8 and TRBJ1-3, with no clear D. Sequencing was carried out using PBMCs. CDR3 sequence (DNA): TGTGCCAGCAGCTTCGGGGTCGACTCTGGAAACACCATATATTTT. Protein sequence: CASSFGVDSGNTIYF.